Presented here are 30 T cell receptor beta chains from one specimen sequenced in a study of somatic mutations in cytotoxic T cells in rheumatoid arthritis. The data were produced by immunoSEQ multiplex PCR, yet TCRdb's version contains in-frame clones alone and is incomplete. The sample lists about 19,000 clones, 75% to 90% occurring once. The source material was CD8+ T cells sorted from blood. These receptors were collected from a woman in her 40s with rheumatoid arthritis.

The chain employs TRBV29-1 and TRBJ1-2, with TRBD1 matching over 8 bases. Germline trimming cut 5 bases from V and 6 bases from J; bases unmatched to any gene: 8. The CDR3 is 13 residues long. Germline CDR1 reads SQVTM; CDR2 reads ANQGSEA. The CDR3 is CSVSGTGEDGYTF. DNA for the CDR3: TGCAGCGTTTCCGGGACAGGCGAGGATGGCTACACCTTC.

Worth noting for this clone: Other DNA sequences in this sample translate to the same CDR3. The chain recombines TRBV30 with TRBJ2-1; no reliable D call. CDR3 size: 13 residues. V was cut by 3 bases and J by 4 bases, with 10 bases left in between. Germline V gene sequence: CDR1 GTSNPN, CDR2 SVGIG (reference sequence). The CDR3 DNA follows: TGTGCCTGGAGCTCGTCCAGTTACAATGAGCAGTTCTTC. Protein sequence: CAWSSSSYNEQFF.

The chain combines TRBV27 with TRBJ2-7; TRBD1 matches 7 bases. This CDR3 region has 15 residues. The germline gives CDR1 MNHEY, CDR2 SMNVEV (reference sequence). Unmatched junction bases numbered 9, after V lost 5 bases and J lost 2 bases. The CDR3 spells CASSRLGQIPYEQYF. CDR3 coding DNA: TGTGCCAGCAGTCGCTTGGGACAGATCCCCTACGAGCAGTACTTC.

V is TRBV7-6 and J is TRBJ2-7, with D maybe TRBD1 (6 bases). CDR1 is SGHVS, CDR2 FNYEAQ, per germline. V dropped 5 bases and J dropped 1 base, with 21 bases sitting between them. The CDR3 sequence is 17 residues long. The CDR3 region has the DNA TGTGCCAGCAGCAAAAACCCTCGACAGGAAAATTCCTACGAGCAGTACTTC. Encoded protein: CASSKNPRQENSYEQYF.

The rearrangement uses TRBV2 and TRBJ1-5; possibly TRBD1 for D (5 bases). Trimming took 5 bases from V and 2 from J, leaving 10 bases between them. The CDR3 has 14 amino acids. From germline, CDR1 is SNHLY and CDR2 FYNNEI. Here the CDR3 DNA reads TGTGCCAGCAGTTATGACAGACGCAATCAGCCCCAGCATTTT. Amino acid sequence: CASSYDRRNQPQHF.

The CDR3 region is CASSQDLGGSYNEQFF. The CDR3 DNA reads as TGTGCCAGCAGCCAGGACCTCGGAGGGTCCTACAATGAGCAGTTCTTC. The chain carries TRBV5-6 and TRBJ2-1; D is possibly TRBD2 (6 bases). There are 16 residues in the CDR3. V lost 4 bases, J lost 1 base, and 15 bases lay in between. Germline V lookup: CDR1 SGHDT, CDR2 YYEEEE.

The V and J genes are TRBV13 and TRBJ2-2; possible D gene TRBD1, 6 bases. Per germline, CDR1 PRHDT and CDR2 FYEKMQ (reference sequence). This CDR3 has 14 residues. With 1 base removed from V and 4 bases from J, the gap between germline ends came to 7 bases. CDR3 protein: CASSLVGATGELFF. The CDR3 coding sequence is TGTGCCAGCAGCTTAGTGGGGGCCACCGGGGAGCTGTTTTTT.

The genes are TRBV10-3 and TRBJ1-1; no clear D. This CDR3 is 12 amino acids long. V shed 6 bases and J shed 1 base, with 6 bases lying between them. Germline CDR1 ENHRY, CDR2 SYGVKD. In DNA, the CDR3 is TGTGCCATCAGGACGGGGAACACTGAAGCTTTCTTT. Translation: CAIRTGNTEAFF.

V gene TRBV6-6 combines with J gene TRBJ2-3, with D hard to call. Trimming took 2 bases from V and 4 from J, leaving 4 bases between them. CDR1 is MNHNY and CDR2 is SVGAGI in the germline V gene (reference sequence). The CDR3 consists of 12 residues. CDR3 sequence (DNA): TGTGCCAGCAGTTACGGGCCAGATACGCAGTATTTT. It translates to CASSYGPDTQYF.

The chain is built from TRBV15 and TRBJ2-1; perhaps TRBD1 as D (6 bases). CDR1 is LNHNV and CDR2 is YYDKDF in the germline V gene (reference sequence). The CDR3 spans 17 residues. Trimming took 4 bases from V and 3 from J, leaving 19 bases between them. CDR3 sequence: CATSTPPGHPGYNEQFF. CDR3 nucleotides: TGTGCCACCAGCACTCCCCCGGGACACCCGGGCTACAATGAGCAGTTCTTC.

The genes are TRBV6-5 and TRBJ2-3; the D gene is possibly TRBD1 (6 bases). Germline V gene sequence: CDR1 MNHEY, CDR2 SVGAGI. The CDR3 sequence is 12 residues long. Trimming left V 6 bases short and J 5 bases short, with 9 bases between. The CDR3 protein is CASRQGIDTQYF. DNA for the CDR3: TGTGCCAGCAGACAGGGTATAGATACGCAGTATTTT.

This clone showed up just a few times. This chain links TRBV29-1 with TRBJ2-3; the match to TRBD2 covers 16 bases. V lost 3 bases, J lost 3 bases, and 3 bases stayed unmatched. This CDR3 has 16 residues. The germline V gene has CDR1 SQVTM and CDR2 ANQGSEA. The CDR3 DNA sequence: TGCAGCGTTGAGGGGACTAGCGGGGGGGAAACAGATACGCAGTATTTT. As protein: CSVEGTSGGETDTQYF.

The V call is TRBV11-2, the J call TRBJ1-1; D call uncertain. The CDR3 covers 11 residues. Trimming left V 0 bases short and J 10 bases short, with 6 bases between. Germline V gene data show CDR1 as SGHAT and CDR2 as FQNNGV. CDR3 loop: CASSLDRRAFF. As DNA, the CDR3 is TGTGCCAGCAGCTTAGATCGGAGAGCTTTCTTT.

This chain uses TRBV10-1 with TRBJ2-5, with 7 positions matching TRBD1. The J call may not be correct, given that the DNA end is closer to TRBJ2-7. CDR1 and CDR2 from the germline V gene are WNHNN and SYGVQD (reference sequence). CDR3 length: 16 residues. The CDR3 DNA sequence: TGCGCCAGCAGTGAGTTACCGGACAGGAGTTCAGGCGAGCAGTACTTC. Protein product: CASSELPDRSSGEQYF.

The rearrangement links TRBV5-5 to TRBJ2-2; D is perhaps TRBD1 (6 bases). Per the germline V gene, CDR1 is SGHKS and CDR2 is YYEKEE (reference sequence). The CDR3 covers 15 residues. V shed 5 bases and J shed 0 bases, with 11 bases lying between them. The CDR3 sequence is CASSYRDTNTGELFF. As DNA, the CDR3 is TGTGCCAGCAGTTACCGGGACACGAACACCGGGGAGCTGTTTTTT.

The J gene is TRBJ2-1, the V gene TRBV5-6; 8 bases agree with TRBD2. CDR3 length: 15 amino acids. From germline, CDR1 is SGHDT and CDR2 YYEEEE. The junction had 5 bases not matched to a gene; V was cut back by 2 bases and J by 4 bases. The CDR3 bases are TGTGCCAGCAGCTTCGGTAGCGGGGTTTACAATGAGCAGTTCTTC. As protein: CASSFGSGVYNEQFF. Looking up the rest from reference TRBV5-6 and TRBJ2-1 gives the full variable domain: DAGVTQSPTHLIKTRGQQVTLRCSPKSGHDTVSWYQQALGQGPQFIFQYYEEEERQRGNFPDRFSGHQFPNYSSELNVNALLLGDSALYLCASSFGSGVYNEQFFGPGTRLTVL.

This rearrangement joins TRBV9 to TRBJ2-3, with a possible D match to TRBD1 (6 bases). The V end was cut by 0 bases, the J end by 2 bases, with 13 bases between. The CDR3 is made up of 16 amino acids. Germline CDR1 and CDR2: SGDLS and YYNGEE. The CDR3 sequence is CASSVEVDSPTDTQYF. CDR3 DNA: TGTGCCAGCAGCGTAGAGGTGGACAGCCCCACAGATACGCAGTATTTT.

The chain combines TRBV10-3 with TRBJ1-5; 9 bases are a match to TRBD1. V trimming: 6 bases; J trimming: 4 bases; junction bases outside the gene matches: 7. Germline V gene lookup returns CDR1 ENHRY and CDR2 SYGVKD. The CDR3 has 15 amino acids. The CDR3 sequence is CAISDMGQGNQPQHF. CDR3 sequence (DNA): TGTGCCATCAGCGATATGGGACAGGGAAATCAGCCCCAGCATTTT.

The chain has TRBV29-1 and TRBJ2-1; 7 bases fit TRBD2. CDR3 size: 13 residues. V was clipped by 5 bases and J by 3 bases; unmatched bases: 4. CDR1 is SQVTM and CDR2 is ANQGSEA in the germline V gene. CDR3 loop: CSVRLADYNEQFF. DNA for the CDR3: TGCAGCGTTCGCCTAGCGGACTACAATGAGCAGTTCTTC.

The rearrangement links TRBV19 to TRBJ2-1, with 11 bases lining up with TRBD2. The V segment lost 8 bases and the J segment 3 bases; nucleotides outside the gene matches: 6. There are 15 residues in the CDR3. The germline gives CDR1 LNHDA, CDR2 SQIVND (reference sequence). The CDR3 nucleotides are TGTGCCAGTCACCTCGGGACTAGCGGCTACAATGAGCAGTTCTTC. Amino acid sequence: CASHLGTSGYNEQFF.

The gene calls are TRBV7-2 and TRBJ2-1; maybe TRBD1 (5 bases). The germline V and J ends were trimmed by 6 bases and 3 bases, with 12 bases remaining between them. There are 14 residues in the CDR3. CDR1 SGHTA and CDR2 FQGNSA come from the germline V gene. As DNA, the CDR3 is TGTGCCAGCAGATGGCTAGGGGACTACAATGAGCAGTTCTTC. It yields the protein CASRWLGDYNEQFF.

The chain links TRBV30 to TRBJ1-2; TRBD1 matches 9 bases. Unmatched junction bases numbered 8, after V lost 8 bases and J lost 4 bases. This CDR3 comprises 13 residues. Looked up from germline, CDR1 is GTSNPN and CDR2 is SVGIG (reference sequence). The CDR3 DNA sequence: TGTGCCCGGGACAGGGAAGAAGGCTATGGCTACACCTTC. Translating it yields CARDREEGYGYTF.

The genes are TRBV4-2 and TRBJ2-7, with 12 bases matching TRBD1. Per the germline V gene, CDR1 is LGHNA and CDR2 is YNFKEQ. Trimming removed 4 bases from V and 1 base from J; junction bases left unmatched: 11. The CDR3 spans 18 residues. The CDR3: CASSPGTGGGKVSYEQYF. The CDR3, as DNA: TGTGCCAGCAGCCCCGGGACAGGGGGCGGGAAAGTGTCCTACGAGCAGTACTTC.

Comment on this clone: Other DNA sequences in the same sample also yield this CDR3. CDR3 loop: CASSFAGGQIFAYEQYF. The CDR3, as DNA: TGTGCCAGCAGTTTCGCTGGTGGGCAGATCTTCGCCTACGAGCAGTACTTC. The chain recombines TRBV27 with TRBJ2-7; D remains ambiguous. The V gene's germline CDR1 is MNHEY and CDR2 SMNVEV (reference sequence). This CDR3 spans 17 amino acids. V lost 3 bases, J lost 2 bases, and 20 bases lay in between.

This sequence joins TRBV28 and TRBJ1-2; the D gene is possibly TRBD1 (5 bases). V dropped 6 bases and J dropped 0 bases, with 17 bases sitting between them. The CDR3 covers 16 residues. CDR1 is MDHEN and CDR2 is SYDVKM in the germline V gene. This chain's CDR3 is CASSTPFSTANYGYTF. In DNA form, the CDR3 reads TGTGCCAGCAGCACCCCTTTCTCGACAGCTAACTATGGCTACACCTTC.

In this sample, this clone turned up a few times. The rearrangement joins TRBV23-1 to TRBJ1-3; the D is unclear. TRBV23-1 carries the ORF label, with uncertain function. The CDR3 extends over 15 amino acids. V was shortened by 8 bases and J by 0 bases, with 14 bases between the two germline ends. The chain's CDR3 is CASAILCSSGNTIYF. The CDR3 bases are TGCGCCAGCGCCATTCTTTGCAGCTCTGGAAACACCATATATTTT.

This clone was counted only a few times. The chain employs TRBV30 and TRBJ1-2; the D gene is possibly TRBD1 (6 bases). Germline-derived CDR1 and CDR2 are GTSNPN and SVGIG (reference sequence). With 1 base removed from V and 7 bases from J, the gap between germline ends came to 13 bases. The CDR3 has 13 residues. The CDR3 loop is CAWSAGHAIGYTF. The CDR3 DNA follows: TGTGCCTGGAGTGCGGGACATGCCATTGGCTACACCTTC. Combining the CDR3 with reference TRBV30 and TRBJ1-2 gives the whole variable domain SQTIHQWPATLVQPVGSPLSLECTVEGTSNPNLYWYRQAAGRGLQLLFYSVGIGQISSEVPQNLSASRPQDRQFILSSKKLLLSDSGFYLCAWSAGHAIGYTFGSGTRLTVV.

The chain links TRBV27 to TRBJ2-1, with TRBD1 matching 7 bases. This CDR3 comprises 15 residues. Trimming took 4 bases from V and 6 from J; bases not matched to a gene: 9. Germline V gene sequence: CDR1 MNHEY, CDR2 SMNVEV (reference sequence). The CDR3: CASSSQGKGVNEQFF. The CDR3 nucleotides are TGTGCCAGCAGTTCACAGGGGAAGGGGGTCAATGAGCAGTTCTTC.

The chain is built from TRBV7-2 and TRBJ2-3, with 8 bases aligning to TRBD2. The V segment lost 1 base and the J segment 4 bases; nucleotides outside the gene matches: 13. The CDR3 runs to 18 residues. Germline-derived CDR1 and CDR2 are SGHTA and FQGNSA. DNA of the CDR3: TGTGCCAGCAGCTTAGGGCGAGAGCGGGAGTTGGGGTCAGATACGCAGTATTTT. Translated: CASSLGRERELGSDTQYF.

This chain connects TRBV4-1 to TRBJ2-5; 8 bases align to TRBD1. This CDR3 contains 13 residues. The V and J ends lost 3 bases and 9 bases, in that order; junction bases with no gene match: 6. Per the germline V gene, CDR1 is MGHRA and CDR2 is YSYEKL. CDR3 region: CASSQEQGVAQYF. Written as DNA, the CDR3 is TGCGCCAGCAGCCAGGAACAGGGGGTGGCCCAGTACTTC.